This T cell receptor (beta chain) is drawn from a study of T cell responses to AZD1222 COVID-19 vaccine. Overall study context: Second-dose schedules of about 4 or about 12 weeks were combined.

CDR3 length equals 14 residues. Germline CDR1 reads SGHRS; CDR2 reads YFSETQ. Trimming took off 0 bases at V and 1 base at J, with 4 bases between the two ends. As to this clone: Its specificity is unknown.

Study-wide results and limits: Repertoire sampling was restricted to post-peak T cell response timepoints. Baseline testing showed seropositivity in only a handful of AZD1222 recipients. In the spike-specific TCR repertoire, nearly half reportedly target unmutated variant regions.

Using immunoSEQ multiplex PCR, the repertoire was profiled, and TCRdb retains in-frame clones only, with some absent. Of more than 150,000 clones in the sample, around 90% are singletons; the top ten hold under 7.5%. This sequence was found in an adult in good health. The gene calls are TRBV5-1 and TRBJ2-2; no clear D. Material: peripheral blood, obtained on day 0 of AZD1222 vaccination. In nucleotides, the CDR3 is TGCGCCAGCAGCTTGGAAAGGAACACCGGGGAGCTGTTTTTT. The encoded protein is CASSLERNTGELFF.